Sequencing of this T cell receptor (beta chain) was carried out in a study of Graves' ophthalmopathy and Graves' hyperthyroidism. Whole-study context: Specimen type is peripheral blood, obtained at initial diagnosis before any treatment.

The study, taken as a whole, reports: Ophthalmopathy and stable hyperthyroidism were discriminated by a 13-signature model, with around 88% sensitivity and about 76% specificity.

This clonotype was seen repeatedly, ten times or more. Its antigen is unknown. The germline gives CDR1 SEHNR, CDR2 FQNEAQ (reference sequence). The CDR3 has 14 residues. V dropped 3 bases and J dropped 13; count of bases not matched to a gene: 11. From RNA, the CDR3 regions of TCR beta chains were amplified and sequenced. First-round RT-PCR used HTBI primers; second-round multiplex PCR followed. One entry per CDR3 protein, called by TCRdb with MiXCR from the multiplex PCR reads. The sample has hundreds of thousands of distinct CDR3 sequences; roughly 41% are singletons. Those donors who had ophthalmopathy presented with moderate-to-severe activity, a CAS of ≥3, a NOSPECS of ≥4 and a duration under 3 months.

The chain carries TRBV7-9 and TRBJ2-2; 7 nucleotides align to TRBD1. The receptor comes from an adult man with Graves' ophthalmopathy. What was sequenced was peripheral blood. CDR3 sequence: CASSFGTANIGLFF. In DNA, the CDR3 is TGTGCCAGCAGCTTCGGGACAGCCAACATTGGGCTGTTTTTT.